This entry lists 8 T cell receptor beta chains sequenced from one sample in a study of CD8+ T cells in alopecia areata. RNA was extracted and reverse transcribed into cDNA as the sequencing template. The repertoire was sequenced with immunoSEQ multiplex PCR; TCRdb's copy has only in-frame clones and lacks some. The table shows about 20,000 clones, with roughly 60% occurring only once. The authors sorted CD4+ cells into CD25+CD127- cells for several patients. Sequencing was done on a sample of CD4+ Tregs sorted from blood. These receptors all come from a human donor with alopecia areata.

The chain combines TRBV29-1 with TRBJ2-7; 10 positions agree with TRBD2. J gave up 0 bases and V 6 bases, and 2 bases lay outside the gene matches. This CDR3 has 13 residues. CDR1 SQVTM and CDR2 ANQGSEA come from the germline V gene. This CDR3 is CSVGTSVSYEQYF. CDR3 nucleotides: TGCAGCGTCGGGACTAGCGTCTCCTACGAGCAGTACTTC.

This clone was observed a few times. The V call is TRBV5-1, the J call TRBJ1-2; D remains ambiguous. V lost 0 bases and J 8 bases, leaving 11 bases between the germline ends. The CDR3 extends over 13 amino acids. Germline V gene data show CDR1 as SGHRS and CDR2 as YFSETQ. In DNA, the CDR3 is TGCGCCAGCAGCTTGGATGCAGGTCGCGGCTACACCTTC. This codes for CASSLDAGRGYTF.

The V call is TRBV6-1, the J call TRBJ2-2, with 7 bases lining up with TRBD2. Germline V lookup: CDR1 MNHNS, CDR2 SASEGT. This CDR3 comprises 14 residues. After removal of 6 bases from V and 1 base from J, the junction contained 2 bases not matched to a gene. The CDR3 coding sequence is TGTGCCAGCAGGGCTAGCGGGAACACCGGGGAGCTGTTTTTT. Protein sequence: CASRASGNTGELFF.

This chain connects TRBV2 to TRBJ2-5; 8 positions match TRBD1. The CDR3 has 13 residues. V was clipped by 4 bases and J by 5 bases; unmatched bases: 3. The germline V gene encodes CDR1 SNHLY and CDR2 FYNNEI. The CDR3 sequence: CASSAGGWETQYF. CDR3 coding DNA: TGTGCCAGCAGTGCAGGGGGCTGGGAGACCCAGTACTTC.

Concerning this clone: Within the sample, other DNA sequences also encode this same CDR3. The chain links TRBV29-1 to TRBJ2-3; weak D call: TRBD2 (5 bases). The CDR3 contains 14 residues. Trimming cost V 1 base and J 3 bases, with 11 bases left between them. Germline CDR1 and CDR2: SQVTM and ANQGSEA. The CDR3 nucleotides are TGCAGCGTTGAAGGAGGGCTATTGACAGATACGCAGTATTTT. It is translated as CSVEGGLLTDTQYF.

The V gene is TRBV28, the J gene TRBJ2-3; TRBD2 matches at 12 bases. The CDR3 is made up of 16 amino acids. Germline V gives CDR1 MDHEN, CDR2 SYDVKM. After removal of 6 bases from V and 7 bases from J, the junction contained 11 bases not matched to a gene. For the CDR3, the DNA is TGTGCCAGCAGAGCAGGGACTAGCGGGCGGTATAATACGCAGTATTTT. It encodes CASRAGTSGRYNTQYF.

This clone has a handful of counts. The chain uses TRBV29-1 and TRBJ2-7; D is unresolved. Trimming pared 5 bases from V and 1 base from J, leaving 9 bases between. The CDR3 has 12 amino acids. Germline V gene sequence: CDR1 SQVTM, CDR2 ANQGSEA. CDR3 protein: CSVRASSYEQYF. The DNA of the CDR3 is TGCAGCGTTCGCGCCTCTTCCTACGAGCAGTACTTC.

In this sample, this clone turned up once. The rearrangement uses TRBV2 and TRBJ1-2; tentatively, D is TRBD1 (5 bases). Germline CDR1 reads SNHLY; CDR2 reads FYNNEI. The CDR3 spans 12 residues. Deletions cut 6 bases from V and 3 bases from J, with 8 bases between. The CDR3 protein is CASSRVDYGYTF. For the CDR3, the DNA is TGTGCCAGCAGCAGGGTAGACTATGGCTACACCTTC.